The 32 T cell receptor beta chains presented below share a single source sample, sequenced in a study of T-cell memory formation after mild COVID-19. TCRdb fed the 5' RACE reads into MiXCR, producing one record per CDR3 protein. The sample consists of approximately 580,000 distinct CDR3 sequences, about a fifth of them appearing once. Sequenced input: PBMCs or a T cell subset sorted from them (not recorded which). The receptor source for this set is an adult woman who had mild COVID-19 (a few samples of this study predate the infection). Cell type and time point are not known.

The rearrangement uses TRBV12-3 or TRBV12-4 and TRBJ2-3; no clear D. The germline V and J ends were trimmed by 5 bases and 7 bases, with 16 bases remaining between them. This CDR3 has 14 amino acids. The DNA for the CDR3 is TGTGCCAGCAGTCTCACACCGCTGAGGTATACGCAGTATTTT. This translates into CASSLTPLRYTQYF.

The V call is TRBV7-9, the J call TRBJ2-7, with D perhaps TRBD1 (6 bases). The CDR3 is made up of 14 amino acids. Germline-derived CDR1 and CDR2 are SEHNR and FQNEAQ (reference sequence). Trimming took off 5 bases at V and 2 bases at J, with 13 bases between the two ends. DNA for the CDR3: TGTGCCAGCAGCCCTACAGACAGGACCTACGAGCAGTACTTC. Translation: CASSPTDRTYEQYF.

This chain links TRBV3-1 with TRBJ2-3; D perhaps matches TRBD2 (5 bases). Trimming removed 7 bases at V and 0 bases at J, with 14 bases between. CDR1 is LGHDT and CDR2 is YNNKEL in the germline V gene (reference sequence). CDR3 length: 15 amino acids. The CDR3 loop reads CASTPLGVSTDTQYF. The CDR3 nucleotides are TGTGCCAGCACCCCCTTGGGAGTTAGCACAGATACGCAGTATTTT.

The rearrangement links TRBV7-2 to TRBJ2-5; 8 bases are a match to TRBD1. Germline V gives CDR1 SGHTA, CDR2 FQGNSA. The CDR3 spans 14 residues. V was clipped by 3 bases and J by 5 bases; unmatched bases: 5. The CDR3 reads CASSLTGDLETQYF. Written as DNA, the CDR3 is TGTGCCAGCAGCTTGACAGGGGATTTGGAGACCCAGTACTTC.

Only a few counts were recorded for this clonotype. This rearrangement joins TRBV7-2 to TRBJ2-1, with 8 bases that match TRBD2. The CDR3 has 17 residues. Germline V gene sequence: CDR1 SGHTA, CDR2 FQGNSA. V was clipped by 6 bases and J by 9 bases; unmatched bases: 19. CDR3 amino acids: CASRTHGGDQRGGEQFF. CDR3 nucleotides: TGTGCCAGCAGAACCCACGGGGGGGATCAGCGGGGTGGTGAGCAGTTCTTC.

Remarks on this clonotype: This sequence may be a read error, since a much larger clone differs from it by one base. This chain links TRBV2 with TRBJ2-5; D unclear. Trimming removed 6 bases at V and 4 bases at J, with 3 bases between. The CDR3 runs 10 residues. Germline CDR1 and CDR2: SNHLY and FYNNEI. CDR3 amino acids: CASRIETQYF. CDR3 in DNA: TGTGCCAGCAGAATAGAGACCCAGTACTTC.

The table lists this clonotype with many counts. The chain is built from TRBV6-6 and TRBJ2-2; D gene ambiguous. The CDR3 spans 14 residues. Germline V gene sequence: CDR1 MNHNY, CDR2 SVGAGI (reference sequence). The V gene lost 0 bases and the J gene lost 6 bases, with 8 bases spanning the gap. The CDR3 DNA reads TGTGCCAGCAGTTACTCGTGGGGTGCCGGGGAGCTGTTTTTT. Amino acids: CASSYSWGAGELFF.

The chain is built from TRBV7-3 and TRBJ1-2; D gene unclear. The length of the CDR3 is 15 residues. V was shortened by 3 bases and J by 3 bases, with 14 bases between the two germline ends. Germline-derived CDR1 and CDR2 are SGHTA and FQGTGA. CDR3 sequence reads: CASSFGGNSHYGYTF. Here the CDR3 DNA reads TGTGCCAGCAGCTTTGGAGGGAACAGTCACTATGGCTACACCTTC.

The V call is TRBV12-3 or TRBV12-4, the J call TRBJ1-1, with a possible D match to TRBD1 (6 bases). Trimming removed 8 bases at V and 8 bases at J, with 18 bases between. The CDR3 is 13 residues long. The CDR3 reads CASSPFGGGEAFF. In nucleotides, the CDR3 is TGTGCCAGCTCCCCATTTGGGGGCGGGGAAGCTTTCTTT.

This clonotype has only a few counts. This chain links TRBV11-2 with TRBJ2-1; D ambiguous. Trimming left V 0 bases short and J 2 bases short, with 11 bases between. Germline-derived CDR1 and CDR2 are SGHAT and FQNNGV. This CDR3 is 16 amino acids long. In DNA form, the CDR3 reads TGTGCCAGCAGCTTAGAGCCCACTGGGGCCTACAATGAGCAGTTCTTC. This translates into CASSLEPTGAYNEQFF.

This clonotype was counted only a few times. V usage is TRBV6-2 or TRBV6-3 and J usage is TRBJ2-1, with D tentatively TRBD1 or TRBD2 (5 bases each). Germline V gene sequence: CDR1 MNHEY, CDR2 SVGEGT. This CDR3 has 16 amino acids. V shed 8 bases and J shed 5 bases, with 22 bases lying between them. This CDR3 is CASQRAGTRPNNEQFF. In DNA form, the CDR3 reads TGTGCCAGCCAGAGAGCCGGGACCAGACCCAACAATGAGCAGTTCTTC.

There are a few counts of this clonotype. The J gene is TRBJ2-2, the V gene TRBV24-1; D is undetermined. Looked up from germline, CDR1 is KGHDR and CDR2 is SFDVKD. This CDR3 spans 13 amino acids. Trimming stripped 9 bases from V and 3 bases from J, with 10 bases between. CDR3: CATGRLDTGELFF. The CDR3 DNA sequence: TGTGCCACCGGCAGGTTGGACACCGGGGAGCTGTTTTTT.

This rearrangement joins TRBV9 to TRBJ1-1; the D is unclear. The CDR3 runs 13 residues. Germline V lookup: CDR1 SGDLS, CDR2 YYNGEE. The V end was cut by 0 bases, the J end by 0 bases, with 3 bases between. The CDR3 nucleotides are TGTGCCAGCAGCGTAGTAGTGAACACTGAAGCTTTCTTT. Residues: CASSVVVNTEAFF.

This clonotype has just a few counts. The chain joins TRBV21-1 to TRBJ2-3; the listed D gene, TRBD1, was not tested against the DNA. TRBV21-1 is assigned pseudogene status. This CDR3 contains 14 residues. This CDR3 reads CASSNGQCTDTQYF. The CDR3 DNA reads as TGTGCCAGCAGCAATGGACAATGCACAGATACGCAGTATTTT.

This clonotype was seen repeatedly, ten times or more. The J gene is TRBJ2-7, the V gene TRBV7-9; TRBD2 might be the D (6 bases). This CDR3 contains 14 residues. Looked up from germline, CDR1 is SEHNR and CDR2 is FQNEAQ (reference sequence). Trimming removed 5 bases from V and 3 bases from J, with 14 bases in between. The CDR3 coding sequence is TGTGCCAGCAGCGCCCCCGGGACTTACTACGAGCAGTACTTC. Translating gives CASSAPGTYYEQYF.

The chain joins TRBV24-1 to TRBJ2-1, with D unclear. CDR3 size: 15 residues. Germline V CDR1 and CDR2: KGHDR, SFDVKD. V shed 0 bases and J shed 6 bases, with 11 bases lying between them. As DNA, the CDR3 is TGTGCCACCAGTGATTTGTTCGGAGCACCCAATGAGCAGTTCTTC. This translates into CATSDLFGAPNEQFF.

The rearrangement links TRBV12-3 or TRBV12-4 to TRBJ2-3; D remains ambiguous. The CDR3 has 13 residues. The V gene lost 3 bases and the J gene lost 4 bases, with 8 bases spanning the gap. The CDR3 spells CASSFVGPDTQYF. The DNA of the CDR3 is TGTGCCAGCAGTTTTGTAGGTCCAGATACGCAGTATTTT.

V gene TRBV12-3 or TRBV12-4 combines with J gene TRBJ2-4, with D perhaps matching TRBD1 (5 bases). V was trimmed by 6 bases and J by 6 bases, leaving 18 bases between them. This CDR3 spans 15 amino acids. CDR3 coding DNA: TGTGCCAGCAGCCGTATCTCTGGGGCAGGAAACATTCAGTACTTC. It is translated as CASSRISGAGNIQYF.

The rearrangement links TRBV29-1 to TRBJ2-3; perhaps TRBD2 as D (5 bases). Germline V gene data show CDR1 as SQVTM and CDR2 as ANQGSEA. The CDR3 runs 13 residues. Trimming pared 4 bases from V and 3 bases from J, leaving 11 bases between. The chain's CDR3 is CSVVGRLTDTQYF. The CDR3 region has the DNA TGCAGCGTTGTGGGGAGATTAACAGATACGCAGTATTTT.

This clonotype showed up just a few times. The rearrangement joins TRBV4-1 to TRBJ1-2; D may be TRBD1 (6 bases). Trimming removed 0 bases at V and 5 bases at J, with 10 bases between. This CDR3 spans 14 amino acids. Germline V gene data show CDR1 as MGHRA and CDR2 as YSYEKL. The CDR3, as DNA: TGCGCCAGCAGCCAAGAGGAGACAGGTTATGGCTACACCTTC. Its protein is CASSQEETGYGYTF.

This clonotype was found a few times. This chain links TRBV20-1 with TRBJ2-1; possibly TRBD1 or TRBD2 for D (5 bases each). The CDR3 extends over 17 amino acids. Germline-derived CDR1 and CDR2 are DFQATT and SNEGSKA (reference sequence). Trimming removed 6 bases from V and 1 base from J, with 22 bases in between. In DNA, the CDR3 is TGCAGTGCGCCGACAGAGGGGCGCAGTGGGTCCTACAATGAGCAGTTCTTC. Residues: CSAPTEGRSGSYNEQFF.

This rearrangement joins TRBV29-1 to TRBJ2-1; TRBD2 agrees at 14 bases. V shed 7 bases, J shed 7 bases, and the junction held 6 bases outside the gene matches. Germline CDR1 and CDR2: SQVTM and ANQGSEA. The CDR3 has 14 residues. CDR3 sequence: CSALTSGGVNEQFF. The CDR3 nucleotides read TGCAGCGCCCTGACTAGCGGGGGGGTGAATGAGCAGTTCTTC.

This clonotype was seen just once. The V and J genes are TRBV29-1 and TRBJ1-1; D is undetermined. The germline CDR1 and CDR2 sequences are SQVTM and ANQGSEA. Trimming cost V 7 bases and J 6 bases, with 18 bases left between them. CDR3 length: 13 amino acids. Here the CDR3 reads CSDLENQIAEAFF. In DNA, the CDR3 is TGCAGCGACCTTGAAAATCAGATCGCTGAAGCTTTCTTT.

The genes are TRBV7-6 and TRBJ2-3, with TRBD2 matching over 9 bases. This CDR3 is built from 17 residues. Germline V CDR1 and CDR2: SGHVS, FNYEAQ. Unmatched junction bases numbered 13, after V lost 4 bases and J lost 5 bases. CDR3 protein: CASSSLTKRGAEDTQYF. The CDR3 DNA reads as TGTGCCAGCAGCTCGCTCACTAAGCGGGGGGCGGAAGATACGCAGTATTTT.

The chain employs TRBV7-9 and TRBJ2-1; D ambiguous. The V and J ends lost 5 bases and 0 bases respectively, with 14 bases between them. Per germline, CDR1 SEHNR and CDR2 FQNEAQ (reference sequence). There are 16 residues in the CDR3. Written as DNA, the CDR3 is TGTGCCAGCAGCGAACTGGTCCAGTACTCCTACAATGAGCAGTTCTTC. This sequence encodes CASSELVQYSYNEQFF.

V is TRBV3-1 and J is TRBJ1-1; TRBD1 matches 7 bases. This CDR3 is built from 13 residues. Germline V CDR1 and CDR2: LGHDT, YNNKEL (reference sequence). Unmatched junction bases numbered 2, after V lost 1 base and J lost 6 bases. The CDR3: CASSQVTGAEAFF. In nucleotides, the CDR3 is TGTGCCAGCAGCCAAGTTACAGGGGCTGAAGCTTTCTTT.

The genes are TRBV6-6 and TRBJ2-1; tentatively, D is TRBD2 (5 bases). In germline, CDR1 is MNHNY, CDR2 SVGAGI (reference sequence). The CDR3 length is 18 residues. Trimming cost V 8 bases and J 0 bases, with 23 bases left between them. The DNA of the CDR3 is TGTGCCAGCGAGCGAGGAGGCCTCGGGTTGAGCTCCTACAATGAGCAGTTCTTC. It is translated as CASERGGLGLSSYNEQFF.

This clonotype has a handful of counts. The chain is built from TRBV7-9 and TRBJ1-2, with D perhaps TRBD1 (5 bases). CDR1 and CDR2 (germline): SEHNR, FQNEAQ (reference sequence). Trimming took 6 bases from V and 0 from J, leaving 14 bases between them. The CDR3 is 15 amino acids. For the CDR3, the DNA is TGTGCCAGCAGAATCCAAGGGACCTCTAACTATGGCTACACCTTC. Its translation: CASRIQGTSNYGYTF.

This clonotype was recorded a few times. CDR3 amino acids: CASSLGDPYNEQFF. For the CDR3, the DNA is TGCGCCAGCAGCTTGGGGGACCCTTACAATGAGCAGTTCTTC. The chain couples TRBV5-1 to TRBJ2-1; TRBD1 or TRBD2 may be the D gene (5 bases each). CDR3 length: 14 residues. Trimming left V 0 bases short and J 4 bases short, with 8 bases between. Germline CDR1 SGHRS, CDR2 YFSETQ.

The chain employs TRBV6-2 or TRBV6-3 and TRBJ2-5, with 13 bases matching TRBD2. Germline CDR1 and CDR2: MNHEY and SVGEGT. V was pared by 2 bases and J by 4 bases, with 4 bases of the junction left unmatched. The CDR3 has 16 residues. DNA of the CDR3: TGTGCCAGCAGTTACATGGGACTAGCGGGGTTAGAGACCCAGTACTTC. Translating gives CASSYMGLAGLETQYF.

The chain links TRBV10-3 to TRBJ2-7; D is perhaps TRBD2 (5 bases). Germline loops: CDR1 ENHRY, CDR2 SYGVKD. Trimming took off 9 bases at V and 1 base at J, with 13 bases between the two ends. The CDR3 length is 13 residues. Here the CDR3 reads CAIRDADSYEQYF. In nucleotides, the CDR3 is TGTGCCATTCGGGATGCGGATTCCTACGAGCAGTACTTC.

This clonotype was counted a few times. The V call is TRBV28, the J call TRBJ2-7; 7 bases match TRBD1. Germline V gene lookup returns CDR1 MDHEN and CDR2 SYDVKM. CDR3 length equals 14 residues. With 6 bases clipped from V and 1 base from J, the junction kept 6 bases outside the gene matches. The CDR3 reads CASRATGWSYEQYF. The CDR3 bases are TGTGCCAGCAGAGCGACAGGGTGGTCCTACGAGCAGTACTTC.